These 3 T cell receptor beta chains share one sample of origin, sequenced in a study of blood T cell repertoires in COVID-19. Repertoires were generated with immunoSEQ multiplex PCR, while TCRdb's copy carries only in-frame clones and drops some. The sample contains more than 150,000 clones, roughly 80% of which appear only once. The specimen sequenced was peripheral blood. Receptors were obtained from a woman of 80 years or more with COVID-19, enrolled during active disease.

The chain recombines TRBV29-1 with TRBJ2-5; D gene uncertain. V lost 3 bases to trimming and J lost 5 bases, with 13 bases between them. The CDR3 is made up of 13 amino acids. Germline CDR1 is SQVTM and CDR2 is ANQGSEA. CDR3 loop: CSVEMVPGETQYF. In DNA form, the CDR3 reads TGCAGCGTTGAGATGGTACCAGGCGAGACCCAGTACTTC.

The V call is TRBV5-1, the J call TRBJ2-3; 8 bases line up with TRBD2. The junction had 9 bases not matched to a gene; V was cut back by 0 bases and J by 6 bases. The CDR3 is 16 amino acids. Germline V CDR1 and CDR2: SGHRS, YFSETQ. This CDR3 reads CASSLAPGGPGDTQYF. The CDR3 DNA follows: TGCGCCAGCAGCTTGGCCCCGGGGGGGCCGGGGGATACGCAGTATTTT.

The chain combines TRBV19 with TRBJ1-2; no reliable D call. CDR1 and CDR2 from the germline V gene are LNHDA and SQIVND (reference sequence). Trimming took 6 bases from V and 8 from J, leaving 16 bases between them. CDR3 length equals 13 residues. As DNA, the CDR3 is TGTGCCAGTAGCATGAGGCCCTCGGAGGGCTACACCTTC. This gives the protein CASSMRPSEGYTF.